This paragraph covers one T cell receptor beta chain sequence. Authors' processing steps: Amplified reference gene primers provided the basis for estimating nucleated cell counts. The repertoire was sequenced with immunoSEQ multiplex PCR; TCRdb's copy has only in-frame clones and lacks some. V and J calls and clone size follow that table, whereas D and trimming were derived from the DNA. The sample shows around 100,000 clones, 85% of them seen only once. The data originate from a study of blood T cell repertoires in COVID-19. Study-wide background: COVID-19 samples, acute and convalescent, were from the United States, Italy and Spain. Nucleic acid was either cDNA or gDNA, and it came from T cells, B-cell-depleted T cells, or PBMCs.

The CDR3 runs 13 residues. Per the germline V gene, CDR1 is ENHRY and CDR2 is SYGVKD. V was trimmed by 3 bases and J by 6 bases, leaving 11 bases between them. Material for sequencing was peripheral blood. V is TRBV10-3 and J is TRBJ1-2, with D possibly TRBD1 on 6 matching bases. This TCR was recovered from a human donor in a cohort sampled during active COVID-19. CDR3 coding DNA: TGTGCCATCAGTGAAACAGGGACCAATGGCTACACCTTC. Translation gives CAISETGTNGYTF.